These T cell receptor beta chains were read from a single sample in a study of blood T cell repertoires in COVID-19. Data came from immunoSEQ multiplex PCR; TCRdb stores just in-frame clones and leaves some out. This sample has 140,000 or so clones, with roughly four fifths found just once. Material for sequencing was peripheral blood. The receptors stem from a human donor in a cohort sampled during active COVID-19. Both conserved end residues are part of each CDR3. The D gene is left open where the match is weak. Clone sizes are given selectively: once, few, many, or a class where the clone is expanded.

.,TRBJ2-5,TRBD2,TRBV6-5,TGTGCCAGCAGGCGGGGGGCGGGAGAGACCCAGTACTTC,CASRRGAGETQYF
.,TRBJ1-1,.,TRBV19,TGTGCCAGTAGTATACCGACAGTGAACACTGAAGCTTTCTTT,CASSIPTVNTEAFF
.,TRBJ2-7,TRBD1,TRBV19,TGTGCCAGTAGTATTCAAGGGGGCCCCTACGAGCAGTACTTC,CASSIQGGPYEQYF
.,TRBJ2-2,TRBD1,TRBV19,TGTGCCAGTAGTAAGGCCCAGGGGGCGACCGGGGAGCTGTTTTTT,CASSKAQGATGELFF
.,TRBJ1-5,.,TRBV7-2,TGTGCCAGCAGTCCGACTCCCCGCAGCCCCCAGCATTTT,CASSPTPRSPQHF
.,TRBJ2-2,.,TRBV5-1,TGCGCCAGCAGCCCGGGCGGGGCCGCGAACACCGGGGAGCTGTTTTTT,CASSPGGAANTGELFF
.,TRBJ1-6,TRBD1,TRBV19,TGTGCCAGTAGTAAAGGGACAGGGAAGTACAATTCACCCCTCCACTTT,CASSKGTGKYNSPLHF
.,TRBJ1-1,TRBD1,TRBV5-1,TGCGCCAGCAGCTCGCGGGACAGCCGCTATGAAGCTTTCTTT,CASSSRDSRYEAFF
few,TRBJ1-6,.,TRBV14,TGTGCCAGCAGCCAAGTGATCGGGGGGTTAAATTCACCCCTCCACTTT,CASSQVIGGLNSPLHF
.,TRBJ2-1,.,TRBV2,TGTGCCAGCAGTGACACTTTAACGTCCTACAATGAGCAGTTCTTC,CASSDTLTSYNEQFF
.,TRBJ2-7,TRBD1,TRBV6-5,TGTGCCTCCCACCGGGACAGGGCGGGGGAGCAGTACTTC,CASHRDRAGEQYF
.,TRBJ1-2,.,TRBV5-8,TGTGCCAGCAGCAAGCGGGGACATACCTCTAACTATGGCTACACCTTC,CASSKRGHTSNYGYTF
.,TRBJ1-1,.,TRBV6-1,TGTGCCAGCAGTGAAGCGCAGAGGGACACTGAAGCTTTCTTT,CASSEAQRDTEAFF
.,TRBJ2-5,.,TRBV3-1/TRBV3-2,TGTGCCAGCAGCCGACTAGACCAAGAGACCCAGTACTTC,CASSRLDQETQYF
few,TRBJ1-6,.,TRBV27,TGTGCCAGCAGCCCTATTAATTCACCCCTCCACTTT,CASSPINSPLHF
.,TRBJ2-2,.,TRBV5-1,TGCGCCAGCAGCCCCGAAGGGGCGGTCACCGGGGAGCTGTTTTTT,CASSPEGAVTGELFF
few,TRBJ2-7,.,TRBV21-1,TGTGCCACGGGTTACGAGCAGTACTTC,CATGYEQYF
.,TRBJ2-4,.,TRBV28,TGTGCCAGCAGGGGGCACAGCCTAGCCAAAAACATTCAGTACTTC,CASRGHSLAKNIQYF
once,TRBJ1-4,TRBD1,TRBV27,TGTGCCAGCAGTGAAGACAGGGGAACTAATGAAAAACTGTTTTTT,CASSEDRGTNEKLFF
many,TRBJ1-2,TRBD1,TRBV5-1,TGCGCCAGCAGCTTGAGACAGGGAAACTATGGCTACACCTTC,CASSLRQGNYGYTF
.,TRBJ2-7,TRBD1,TRBV6-5,TGTGCCAGCAGCAGACAGGGGCCCTCCTACGAGCAGTACTTC,CASSRQGPSYEQYF
.,TRBJ2-5,.,TRBV2,TGTGCCAGCAGTTTTACCGGGAAAATCTTCCACATCGAGACCCAGTACTTC,CASSFTGKIFHIETQYF
once,TRBJ2-1,.,TRBV5-5,TGTGCCAGCAGCCCAATCCTACAGGCCAGCTCCTACAATGAGCAGTTCTTC,CASSPILQASSYNEQFF
.,TRBJ1-5,TRBD1,TRBV15,TGTGCCACCAGCAGAGGGACAGGGGACGGGCCCCAGCATTTT,CATSRGTGDGPQHF
.,TRBJ1-3,.,TRBV3-1/TRBV3-2,TGTGCCAGCAGCCGTAGACAGGCCCGCCTCTTTTTTGGAAACACCATATATTTT,CASSRRQARLFFGNTIYF
.,TRBJ2-5,TRBD2,TRBV19,TGTGCCAGTAGTACGGGCGGGGGGATACAAGAGACCCAGTACTTC,CASSTGGGIQETQYF
.,TRBJ2-1,TRBD2,TRBV7-9,TGTGCCAGCAGCGCAGCGGGGGTCTCCTACAATGAGCAGTTCTTC,CASSAAGVSYNEQFF
.,TRBJ2-7,.,TRBV15,TGTGCCACCAGCAGAGGCAGCCCGGACAAAGAACAGTACTTC,CATSRGSPDKEQYF
.,TRBJ1-2,.,TRBV5-6,TGTGCCAGCAGCCCTCTCATGAGTGGTCGTAACTATGGCTACACCTTC,CASSPLMSGRNYGYTF
.,TRBJ2-2,TRBD2,TRBV9,TGTGCCAGCAGCCTGGGGCGGGGGGAAGGCGGGGAGCTGTTTTTT,CASSLGRGEGGELFF
.,TRBJ2-5,TRBD1,TRBV7-8,TGTGCCAGCAGCCGCCCTTATAACGGGACAGGGGGTAAGACCCAGTACTTC,CASSRPYNGTGGKTQYF